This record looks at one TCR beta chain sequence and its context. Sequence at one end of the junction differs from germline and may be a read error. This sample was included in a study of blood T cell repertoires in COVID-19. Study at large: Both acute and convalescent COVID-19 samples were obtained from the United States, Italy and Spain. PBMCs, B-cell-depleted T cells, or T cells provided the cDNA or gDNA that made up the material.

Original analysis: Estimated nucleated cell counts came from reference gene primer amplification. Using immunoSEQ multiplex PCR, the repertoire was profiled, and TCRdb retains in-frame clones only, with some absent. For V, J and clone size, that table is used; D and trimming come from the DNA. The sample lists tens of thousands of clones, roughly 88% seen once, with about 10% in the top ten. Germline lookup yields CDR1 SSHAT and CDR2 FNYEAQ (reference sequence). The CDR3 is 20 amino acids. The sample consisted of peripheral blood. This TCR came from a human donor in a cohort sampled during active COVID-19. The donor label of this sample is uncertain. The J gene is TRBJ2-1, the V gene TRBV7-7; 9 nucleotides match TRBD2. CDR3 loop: CASSGSRGASGNGSYNEQFF. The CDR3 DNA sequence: TGTGCTAGCAGCGGGTCCCGGGGGGCTAGCGGGAACGGCTCCTACAATGAGCAGTTCTTC.